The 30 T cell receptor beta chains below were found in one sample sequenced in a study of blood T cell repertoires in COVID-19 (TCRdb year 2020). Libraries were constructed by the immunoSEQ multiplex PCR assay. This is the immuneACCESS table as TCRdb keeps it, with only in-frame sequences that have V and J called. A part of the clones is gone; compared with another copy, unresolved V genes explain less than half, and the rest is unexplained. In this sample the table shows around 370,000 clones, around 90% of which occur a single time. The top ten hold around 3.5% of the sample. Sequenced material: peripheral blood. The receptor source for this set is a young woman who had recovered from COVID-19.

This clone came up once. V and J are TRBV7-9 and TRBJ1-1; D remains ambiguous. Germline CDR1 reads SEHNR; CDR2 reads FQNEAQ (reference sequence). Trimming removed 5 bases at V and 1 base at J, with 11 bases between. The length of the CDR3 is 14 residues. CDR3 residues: CASSGPQANTEAFF. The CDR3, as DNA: TGTGCCAGCAGCGGGCCCCAGGCGAACACTGAAGCTTTCTTT.

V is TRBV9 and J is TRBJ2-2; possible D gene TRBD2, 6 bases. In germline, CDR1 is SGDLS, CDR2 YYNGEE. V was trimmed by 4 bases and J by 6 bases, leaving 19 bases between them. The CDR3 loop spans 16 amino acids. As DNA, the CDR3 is TGTGCCAGCAGCACCGGGGACTTAGCCATCGCCGGGGAGCTGTTTTTT. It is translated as CASSTGDLAIAGELFF.

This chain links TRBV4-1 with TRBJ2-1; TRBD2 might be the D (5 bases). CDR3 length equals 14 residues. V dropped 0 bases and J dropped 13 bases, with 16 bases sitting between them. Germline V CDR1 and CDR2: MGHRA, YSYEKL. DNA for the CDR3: TGCGCCAGCAGCCAAGATTCTGTGGGAGCTGGACAGTTCTTC. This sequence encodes CASSQDSVGAGQFF.

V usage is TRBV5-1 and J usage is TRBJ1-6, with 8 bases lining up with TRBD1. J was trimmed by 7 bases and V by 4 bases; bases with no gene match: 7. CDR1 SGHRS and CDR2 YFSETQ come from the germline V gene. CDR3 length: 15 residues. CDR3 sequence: CASSLDRGPNSPLHF. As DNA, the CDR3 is TGCGCCAGCAGCCTAGACAGGGGCCCCAATTCACCCCTCCACTTT.

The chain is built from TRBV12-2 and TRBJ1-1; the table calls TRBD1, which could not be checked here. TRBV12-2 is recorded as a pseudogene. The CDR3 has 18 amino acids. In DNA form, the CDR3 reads TGTGCAAGTCGCTCCGGACAGGGAAGCGGGAATTTGAACACTGAAGCTTTCTTT. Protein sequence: CASRSGQGSGNLNTEAFF.

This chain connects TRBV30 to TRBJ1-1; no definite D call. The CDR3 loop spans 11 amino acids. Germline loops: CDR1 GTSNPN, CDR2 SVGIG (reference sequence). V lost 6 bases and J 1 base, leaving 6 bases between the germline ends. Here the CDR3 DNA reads TGTGCCTGCCTAGGGAACACTGAAGCTTTCTTT. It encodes CACLGNTEAFF.

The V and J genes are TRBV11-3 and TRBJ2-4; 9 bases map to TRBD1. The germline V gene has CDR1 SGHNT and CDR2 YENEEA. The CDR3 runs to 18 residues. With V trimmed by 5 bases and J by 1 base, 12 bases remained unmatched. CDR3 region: CASSPPRQGVRAKNIQYF. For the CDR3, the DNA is TGTGCCAGCAGCCCCCCGAGACAGGGGGTGCGGGCCAAAAACATTCAGTACTTC.

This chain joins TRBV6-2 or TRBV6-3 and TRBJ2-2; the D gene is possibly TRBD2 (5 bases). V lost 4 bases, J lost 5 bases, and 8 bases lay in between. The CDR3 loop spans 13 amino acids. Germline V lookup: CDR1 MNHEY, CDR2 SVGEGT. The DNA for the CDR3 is TGTGCCAGCAGTTGGAGAGGGACCGGGGAGCTGTTTTTT. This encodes CASSWRGTGELFF.

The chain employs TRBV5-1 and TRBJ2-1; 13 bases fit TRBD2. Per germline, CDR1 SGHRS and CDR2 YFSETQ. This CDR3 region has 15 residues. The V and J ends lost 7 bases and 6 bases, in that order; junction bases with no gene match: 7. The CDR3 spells CASDPLAGGANEQFF. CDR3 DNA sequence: TGCGCCAGCGACCCACTAGCGGGAGGGGCCAATGAGCAGTTCTTC.

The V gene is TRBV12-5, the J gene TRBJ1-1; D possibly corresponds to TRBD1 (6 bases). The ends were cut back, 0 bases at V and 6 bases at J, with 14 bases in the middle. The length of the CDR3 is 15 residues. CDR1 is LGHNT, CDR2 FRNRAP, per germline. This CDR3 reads CASGLVQGRPSEAFF. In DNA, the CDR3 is TGTGCTAGTGGTTTGGTACAGGGACGGCCGTCTGAAGCTTTCTTT.

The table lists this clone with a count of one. CDR3 sequence: CASSQTSGRNYEQYV. The CDR3 coding sequence is TGCGCCAGCAGTCAAACTAGCGGGAGAAATTACGAGCAGTACGTC. The J gene is TRBJ2-7, the V gene TRBV23-1; TRBD2 agrees at 11 bases. TRBV23-1 is reported as an ORF; its role is uncertain. J was trimmed by 4 bases and V by 2 bases; bases with no gene match: 4. This CDR3 spans 15 amino acids.

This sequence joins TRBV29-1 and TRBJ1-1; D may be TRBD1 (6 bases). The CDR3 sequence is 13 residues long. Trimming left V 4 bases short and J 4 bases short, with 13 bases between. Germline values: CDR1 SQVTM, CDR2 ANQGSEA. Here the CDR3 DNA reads TGCAGCGTTGGAATTACAGGGTCCACTGAAGCTTTCTTT. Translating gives CSVGITGSTEAFF.

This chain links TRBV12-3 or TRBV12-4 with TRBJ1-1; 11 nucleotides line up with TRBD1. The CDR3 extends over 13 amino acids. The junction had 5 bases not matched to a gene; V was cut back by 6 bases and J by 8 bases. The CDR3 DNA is TGTGCCAGCAGCCGGGACAGGGGGATCGAAGCTTTCTTT. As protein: CASSRDRGIEAFF.

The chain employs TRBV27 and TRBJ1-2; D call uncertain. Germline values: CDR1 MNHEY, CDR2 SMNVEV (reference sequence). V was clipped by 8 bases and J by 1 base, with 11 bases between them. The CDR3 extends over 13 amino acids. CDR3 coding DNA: TGTGCCAGCTCCGGGTCGTTTAACTATGGCTACACCTTC. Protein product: CASSGSFNYGYTF.

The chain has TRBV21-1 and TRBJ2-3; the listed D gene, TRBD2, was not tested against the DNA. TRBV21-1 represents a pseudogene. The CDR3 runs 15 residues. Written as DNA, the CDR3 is TGTGCCAGCAGGTATCGGGCAGGCGAGCGGCATACGCAGTATTTT. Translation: CASRYRAGERHTQYF.

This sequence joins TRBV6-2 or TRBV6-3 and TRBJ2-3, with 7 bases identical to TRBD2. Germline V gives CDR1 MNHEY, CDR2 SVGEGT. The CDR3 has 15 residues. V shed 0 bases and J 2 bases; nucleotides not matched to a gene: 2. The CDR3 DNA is TGTGCCAGCAGTTACTCGGCGGGAGACACAGATACGCAGTATTTT. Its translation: CASSYSAGDTDTQYF.

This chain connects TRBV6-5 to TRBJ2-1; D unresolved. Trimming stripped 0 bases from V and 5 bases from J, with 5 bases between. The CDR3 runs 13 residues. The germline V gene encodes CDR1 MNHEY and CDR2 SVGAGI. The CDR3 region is CASSYSLNNEQFF. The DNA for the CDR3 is TGTGCCAGCAGTTACTCGCTAAACAATGAGCAGTTCTTC.

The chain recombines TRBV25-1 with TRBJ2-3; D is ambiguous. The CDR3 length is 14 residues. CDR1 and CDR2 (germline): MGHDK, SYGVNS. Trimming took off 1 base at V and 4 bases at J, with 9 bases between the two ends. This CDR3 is CASSEWNGADTQYF. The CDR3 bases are TGTGCCAGCAGTGAATGGAACGGAGCAGATACGCAGTATTTT.

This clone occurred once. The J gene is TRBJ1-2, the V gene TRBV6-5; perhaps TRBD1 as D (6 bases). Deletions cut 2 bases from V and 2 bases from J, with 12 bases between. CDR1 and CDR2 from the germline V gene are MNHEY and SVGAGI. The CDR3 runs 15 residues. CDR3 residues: CASSYERGWNYGYTF. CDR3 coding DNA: TGTGCCAGCAGTTACGAAAGGGGGTGGAACTATGGCTACACCTTC.

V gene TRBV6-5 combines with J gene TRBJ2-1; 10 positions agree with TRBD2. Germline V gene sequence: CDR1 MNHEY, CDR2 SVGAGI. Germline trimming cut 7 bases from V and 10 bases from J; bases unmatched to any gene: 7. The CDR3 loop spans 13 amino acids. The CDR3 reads CASTRTSGDEQFF. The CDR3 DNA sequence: TGTGCCAGCACCAGGACTAGCGGTGACGAGCAGTTCTTC.

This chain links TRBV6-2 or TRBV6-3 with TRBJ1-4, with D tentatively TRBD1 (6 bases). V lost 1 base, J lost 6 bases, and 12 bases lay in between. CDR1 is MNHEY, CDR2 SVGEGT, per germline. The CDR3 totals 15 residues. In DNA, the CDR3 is TGTGCCAGCAGTTACTACGGGCCAGGGGATGAAAAACTGTTTTTT. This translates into CASSYYGPGDEKLFF.

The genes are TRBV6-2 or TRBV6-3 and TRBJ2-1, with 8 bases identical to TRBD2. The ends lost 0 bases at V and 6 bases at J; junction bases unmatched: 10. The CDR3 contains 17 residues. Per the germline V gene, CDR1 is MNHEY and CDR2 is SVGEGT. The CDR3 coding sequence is TGTGCCAGCAGTTACTCGAGAAGACGGGAGGGCCTCAATGAGCAGTTCTTC. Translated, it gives CASSYSRRREGLNEQFF.

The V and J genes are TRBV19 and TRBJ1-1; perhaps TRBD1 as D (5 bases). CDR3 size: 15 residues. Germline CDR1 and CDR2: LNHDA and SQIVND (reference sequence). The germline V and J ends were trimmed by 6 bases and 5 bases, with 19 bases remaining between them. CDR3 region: CASRIEGEGRTEAFF. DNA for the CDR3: TGTGCCAGTAGGATTGAAGGGGAAGGTAGAACTGAAGCTTTCTTT.

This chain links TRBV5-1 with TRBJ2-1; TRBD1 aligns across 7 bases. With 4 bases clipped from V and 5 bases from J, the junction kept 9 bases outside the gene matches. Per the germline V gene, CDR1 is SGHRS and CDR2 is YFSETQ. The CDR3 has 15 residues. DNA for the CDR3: TGCGCCAGCAGCGTATCGACAGGGCCAAACAATGAGCAGTTCTTC. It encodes CASSVSTGPNNEQFF.

The CDR3, as DNA: TGTGCCTGGAGTGCTGTCGATGAGCAGTTCTTC. It translates to CAWSAVDEQFF. The gene calls are TRBV30 and TRBJ2-1; no reliable D call. The CDR3 is 11 amino acids. Germline V lookup: CDR1 GTSNPN, CDR2 SVGIG (reference sequence). V was trimmed by 1 base and J by 8 bases, leaving 6 bases between them.

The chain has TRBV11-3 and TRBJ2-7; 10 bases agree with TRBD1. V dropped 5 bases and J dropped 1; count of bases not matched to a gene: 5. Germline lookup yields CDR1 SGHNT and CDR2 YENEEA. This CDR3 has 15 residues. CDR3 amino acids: CASSRGQGGSYEQYV. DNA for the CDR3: TGTGCCAGCAGCCGAGGACAGGGGGGGTCCTACGAGCAGTACGTC.

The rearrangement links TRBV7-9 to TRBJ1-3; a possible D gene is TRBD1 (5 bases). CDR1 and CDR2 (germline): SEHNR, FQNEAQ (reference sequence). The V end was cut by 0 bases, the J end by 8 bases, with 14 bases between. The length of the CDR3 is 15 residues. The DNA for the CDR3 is TGTGCCAGCAGCTTAGCGGGGGGAGGCACAGACACCATATATTTT. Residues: CASSLAGGGTDTIYF.

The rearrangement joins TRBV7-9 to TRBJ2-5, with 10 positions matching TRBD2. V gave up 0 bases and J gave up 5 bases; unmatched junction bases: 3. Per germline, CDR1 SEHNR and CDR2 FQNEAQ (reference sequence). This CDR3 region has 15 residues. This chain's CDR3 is CASSLAGTSDETQYF. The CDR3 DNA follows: TGTGCCAGCAGCTTAGCGGGGACTAGCGACGAGACCCAGTACTTC.

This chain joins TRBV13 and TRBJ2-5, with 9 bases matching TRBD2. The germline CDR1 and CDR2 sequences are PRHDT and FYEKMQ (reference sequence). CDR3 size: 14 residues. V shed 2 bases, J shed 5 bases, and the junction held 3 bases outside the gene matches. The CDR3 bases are TGTGCCAGCAGCTTACTAGCGGGAAGGGAGACCCAGTACTTC. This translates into CASSLLAGRETQYF. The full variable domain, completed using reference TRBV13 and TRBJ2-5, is AAGVIQSPRHLIKEKRETATLKCYPIPRHDTVYWYQQGPGQDPQFLISFYEKMQSDKGSIPDRFSAQQFSDYHSELNMSSLELGDSALYFCASSLLAGRETQYFGPGTRLLVL.

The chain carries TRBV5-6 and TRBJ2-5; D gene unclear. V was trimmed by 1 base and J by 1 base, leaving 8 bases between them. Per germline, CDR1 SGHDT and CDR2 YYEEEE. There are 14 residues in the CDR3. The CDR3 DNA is TGTGCCAGCAGCTTGCGCCGGAGCCAAGAGACCCAGTACTTC. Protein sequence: CASSLRRSQETQYF.